Shown below are 9 T cell receptor beta chains from a single sample sequenced in a study of blood T cell repertoires in COVID-19. The method was immunoSEQ multiplex PCR; TCRdb's version includes in-frame clones alone and lacks a portion of them. The table records 200,000 to 300,000 clones, nearly 90% of them present only once. The sequenced sample was peripheral blood. These TCRs come from a human donor in a cohort sampled during active COVID-19.

J is TRBJ2-1 and V is TRBV25-1, with D maybe TRBD2 (6 bases). Trimming stripped 1 base from V and 7 bases from J, with 14 bases between. Germline V gene sequence: CDR1 MGHDK, CDR2 SYGVNS. The CDR3 has 15 residues. The CDR3 region is CASSESGGRGNEQFF. As DNA, the CDR3 is TGTGCCAGCAGTGAATCTGGCGGTCGGGGGAATGAGCAGTTCTTC.

The chain joins TRBV18 to TRBJ1-2; the D gene is possibly TRBD1 (6 bases). The germline V and J ends were trimmed by 3 bases and 4 bases, with 12 bases remaining between them. The CDR3 has 14 residues. Germline-derived CDR1 and CDR2 are KGHSH and LQKENI. The CDR3 here is CASSPDSRGYGYTF. The CDR3, as DNA: TGTGCCAGCTCACCGGACTCCAGGGGCTATGGCTACACCTTC.

The chain has TRBV7-9 and TRBJ1-1; 8 nucleotides line up with TRBD1. CDR3 length equals 14 residues. From germline, CDR1 is SEHNR and CDR2 FQNEAQ (reference sequence). V dropped 6 bases and J dropped 4; count of bases not matched to a gene: 7. Written as DNA, the CDR3 is TGTGCCAGCAGACCCGGACAGGGAAGCACTGAAGCTTTCTTT. Residues: CASRPGQGSTEAFF.

The rearrangement uses TRBV28 and TRBJ1-1; the match to TRBD1 covers 10 bases. The germline CDR1 and CDR2 sequences are MDHEN and SYDVKM. V lost 5 bases to trimming and J lost 1 base; unmatched junction nucleotides: 7. The CDR3 is 16 residues long. Here the CDR3 reads CASSPRQGARNTEAFF. CDR3 bases: TGTGCCAGCAGTCCACGACAGGGGGCTCGGAACACTGAAGCTTTCTTT. The whole variable domain, filled in from reference TRBV28 and TRBJ1-1, reads DVKVTQSSRYLVKRTGEKVFLECVQDMDHENMFWYRQDPGLGLRLIYFSYDVKMKEKGDIPEGYSVSREKKERFSLILESASTNQTSMYLCASSPRQGARNTEAFFGQGTRLTVV.

CDR3 region: CASSWGLAGHTDTQYF. The CDR3 DNA reads as TGTGCCAGCAGCTGGGGACTAGCGGGCCACACAGATACGCAGTATTTT. The gene calls are TRBV7-3 and TRBJ2-3; 12 positions match TRBD2. With V trimmed by 4 bases and J by 2 bases, 4 bases remained unmatched. The CDR3 is made up of 16 amino acids. The germline gives CDR1 SGHTA, CDR2 FQGTGA. The full variable domain, rest sourced from reference TRBV7-3 and TRBJ2-3, is GAGVSQTPSNKVTEKGKYVELRCDPISGHTALYWYRQSLGQGPEFLIYFQGTGAADDSGLPNDRFFAVRPEGSVSTLKIQRTERGDSAVYLCASSWGLAGHTDTQYFGPGTRLTVL.

The J gene is TRBJ2-7, the V gene TRBV3-1 (or the pseudogene TRBV3-2); D gene ambiguous. V was shortened by 1 base and J by 2 bases, with 12 bases between the two germline ends. Germline V lookup: CDR1 LGHDT, CDR2 YNNKEL (reference sequence). There are 15 residues in the CDR3. The CDR3 DNA is TGTGCCAGCAGCCAAGTGCCAAACATACCCTACGAGCAGTACTTC. Its protein product is CASSQVPNIPYEQYF.

The chain couples TRBV24-1 to TRBJ2-3; 11 nucleotides line up with TRBD2. Per the germline V gene, CDR1 is KGHDR and CDR2 is SFDVKD. Germline trimming cut 3 bases from V and 2 bases from J; bases unmatched to any gene: 6. This CDR3 region has 17 residues. The CDR3 DNA follows: TGTGCCACCAGTGATCCTCGACTAGCGGGATACACAGATACGCAGTATTTT. Its translation is CATSDPRLAGYTDTQYF.

This sequence joins TRBV19 and TRBJ1-3; 7 bases agree with TRBD1. Germline V gene data show CDR1 as LNHDA and CDR2 as SQIVND (reference sequence). V was pared by 1 base and J by 0 bases, with 0 bases of the junction left unmatched. The CDR3 spans 15 residues. CDR3 sequence: CASSIGDSSGNTIYF. The CDR3 nucleotides read TGTGCCAGTAGTATAGGGGACAGCTCTGGAAACACCATATATTTT.

J is TRBJ2-1 and V is TRBV11-2; 13 bases fit TRBD2. From germline, CDR1 is SGHAT and CDR2 FQNNGV. The junction had 7 bases not matched to a gene; V was cut back by 4 bases and J by 4 bases. The CDR3 length is 17 residues. In nucleotides, the CDR3 is TGTGCCAGCAGCTACACTATACTAGCGGGAGGGTACAATGAGCAGTTCTTC. Translated, it gives CASSYTILAGGYNEQFF.